A single sample is the source of the 18 T cell receptor beta chains below, sequenced in a study of T cells after yellow fever vaccination. TCRdb itself ran the 5' RACE reads through MiXCR, one entry per CDR3 protein. Here the sample spans hundreds of thousands of distinct CDR3 sequences, 8.7% being singletons. The sample here was CD4+ T cells sorted from PBMCs, taken 5 days after the yellow fever booster vaccination. These receptors originate from a man aged 18 to 30 who received the YFV17D yellow fever vaccine.

This clonotype came up many times. This chain joins TRBV7-6 and TRBJ2-5; weak D call: TRBD1 (5 bases). Germline CDR1 reads SGHVS; CDR2 reads FNYEAQ. There are 15 residues in the CDR3. V was shortened by 3 bases and J by 0 bases, with 11 bases between the two germline ends. DNA of the CDR3: TGTGCCAGCAGCTTTAGGGGCCAGTACCAAGAGACCCAGTACTTC. This encodes CASSFRGQYQETQYF. The whole variable domain, remainder taken from reference TRBV7-6 and TRBJ2-5, is GAGVSQSPRYKVTKRGQDVALRCDPISGHVSLYWYRQALGQGPEFLTYFNYEAQQDKSGLPNDRFSAERPEGSISTLTIQRTEQRDSAMYRCASSFRGQYQETQYFGPGTRLLVL.

This chain connects TRBV20-1 to TRBJ2-5; D may be TRBD1 (7 bases). V was pared by 6 bases and J by 5 bases, with 19 bases between. The CDR3 runs to 14 residues. The germline V gene has CDR1 DFQATT and CDR2 SNEGSKA (reference sequence). CDR3 nucleotides: TGCAGTGCCGAGCACATGACAGGGAGGGAGACCCAGTACTTC. Translating gives CSAEHMTGRETQYF.

This clonotype has ten or more counts. V and J are TRBV5-1 and TRBJ2-3; tentative D call: TRBD2 (5 bases). V gave up 7 bases and J gave up 2 bases, with 14 bases separating them. Germline lookup yields CDR1 SGHRS and CDR2 YFSETQ. This CDR3 spans 14 amino acids. The CDR3, as DNA: TGCGCCAGCCGCCTTGAGGGTTCCACAGATACGCAGTATTTT. This codes for CASRLEGSTDTQYF.

The chain couples TRBV29-1 to TRBJ1-2; TRBD1 matches at 10 bases. This CDR3 region has 13 residues. After removal of 6 bases from V and 1 base from J, the junction contained 2 bases not matched to a gene. The germline gives CDR1 SQVTM, CDR2 ANQGSEA. The CDR3 region is CSVRTGGNYGYTF. For the CDR3, the DNA is TGCAGCGTGAGGACAGGGGGTAACTATGGCTACACCTTC. Using reference TRBV29-1 and TRBJ1-2 for the parts outside the CDR3, the full variable domain is SAVISQKPSRDICQRGTSLTIQCQVDSQVTMMFWYRQQPGQSLTLIATANQGSEATYESGFVIDKFPISRPNLTFSTLTVSNMSPEDSSIYLCSVRTGGNYGYTFGSGTRLTVV.

This clonotype was observed a few times. This chain connects TRBV19 to TRBJ1-1; D gene ambiguous. CDR1 and CDR2 (germline): LNHDA, SQIVND (reference sequence). V lost 10 bases and J lost 7, with 13 bases in between. The CDR3 extends over 11 amino acids. CDR3 protein: CATSATLEAFF. For the CDR3, the DNA is TGTGCCACCTCCGCCACACTTGAAGCTTTCTTT.

This clonotype appeared a few times. The V call is TRBV20-1, the J call TRBJ1-4, with D uncertain. The germline gives CDR1 DFQATT, CDR2 SNEGSKA (reference sequence). The CDR3 consists of 13 residues. V gave up 2 bases and J gave up 6 bases, with 10 bases separating them. The CDR3 spells CSARRAVHEKLFF. The CDR3 region has the DNA TGCAGTGCTAGACGGGCGGTCCATGAAAAACTGTTTTTT.

This clonotype occurred many times. The chain uses TRBV19 and TRBJ2-7, with D hard to call. This CDR3 has 15 amino acids. Germline assignment: CDR1 LNHDA and CDR2 SQIVND (reference sequence). Deletions cut 2 bases from V and 6 bases from J, with 17 bases between. The CDR3 loop reads CASSIPRPLKCEQYV. The CDR3 DNA reads as TGTGCCAGTAGTATACCCAGGCCGCTAAAGTGCGAGCAGTACGTC.

The table lists this clonotype with many counts. This chain links TRBV27 with TRBJ1-2; D gene ambiguous. The CDR3 is made up of 14 amino acids. From germline, CDR1 is MNHEY and CDR2 SMNVEV (reference sequence). V was cut by 3 bases and J by 4 bases, with 12 bases left in between. The DNA for the CDR3 is TGTGCCAGCAGTTTTAAGGGAGGGTCCTATGGCTACACCTTC. It yields the protein CASSFKGGSYGYTF.

The rearrangement joins TRBV7-2 to TRBJ2-3, with 7 bases aligning to TRBD2. With V trimmed by 4 bases and J by 0 bases, 7 bases remained unmatched. Germline V gives CDR1 SGHTA, CDR2 FQGNSA. The CDR3 is 16 amino acids. The CDR3: CASSSRLAASTDTQYF. DNA for the CDR3: TGTGCCAGCAGCTCCCGTCTAGCGGCTAGCACAGATACGCAGTATTTT. Using reference TRBV7-2 and TRBJ2-3 for the parts outside the CDR3, the full variable domain is GAGVSQSPSNKVTEKGKDVELRCDPISGHTALYWYRQSLGQGLEFLIYFQGNSAPDKSGLPSDRFSAERTGGSVSTLTIQRTQQEDSAVYLCASSSRLAASTDTQYFGPGTRLTVL.

This clonotype was observed a handful of times. The chain has TRBV6-5 and TRBJ2-5, with 9 bases aligning to TRBD1. From germline, CDR1 is MNHEY and CDR2 SVGAGI. Losses at the gene ends were 6 bases for V and 4 bases for J; bases not matched to a gene: 6. The CDR3 is 14 residues long. The CDR3 sequence: CASRLQGAGETQYF. In DNA, the CDR3 is TGTGCCAGCAGATTACAGGGGGCGGGAGAGACCCAGTACTTC.

This clonotype was recorded at least ten times. This chain joins TRBV7-9 and TRBJ2-4; D possibly uses TRBD1 or TRBD2 (6 bases each). The CDR3 is 15 amino acids. Germline CDR1 is SEHNR and CDR2 is FQNEAQ (reference sequence). Trimming removed 1 base at V and 6 bases at J, with 13 bases between. The CDR3 loop reads CASSLDSGGGNIQYF. The CDR3 DNA follows: TGTGCCAGCAGCTTAGACTCTGGAGGGGGAAACATTCAGTACTTC.

This clonotype was counted at least ten times. J is TRBJ2-5 and V is TRBV11-2; a possible D gene is TRBD2 (5 bases). Trimming pared 8 bases from V and 5 bases from J, leaving 24 bases between. This CDR3 contains 16 residues. Germline V gives CDR1 SGHAT, CDR2 FQNNGV. CDR3 amino acids: CASADLSDFRPETQYF. Written as DNA, the CDR3 is TGTGCCAGCGCTGATTTGTCGGACTTTCGGCCGGAGACCCAGTACTTC.

Many counts were recorded for this clonotype. The chain carries TRBV25-1 and TRBJ2-2; D is tentatively TRBD1 or TRBD2 (6 bases each). CDR3 length: 16 amino acids. Trimming stripped 1 base from V and 1 base from J, with 10 bases between. Looked up from germline, CDR1 is MGHDK and CDR2 is SYGVNS. In DNA form, the CDR3 reads TGTGCCAGCAGTGAATCTCGGGGGCGGAACACCGGGGAGCTGTTTTTT. Encoded protein: CASSESRGRNTGELFF.

Only a few counts were recorded for this clonotype. The chain combines TRBV20-1 with TRBJ2-2; possible D gene TRBD1, 6 bases. The germline V and J ends were trimmed by 3 bases and 2 bases, with 16 bases remaining between them. The CDR3 covers 16 residues. The germline V gene encodes CDR1 DFQATT and CDR2 SNEGSKA (reference sequence). The CDR3, as DNA: TGCAGTGCTAGGATAAATCAGGGGCTAAACACCGGGGAGCTGTTTTTT. Protein product: CSARINQGLNTGELFF.

J is TRBJ1-1 and V is TRBV20-1; D is unresolved. This CDR3 has 14 amino acids. Germline CDR1 reads DFQATT; CDR2 reads SNEGSKA (reference sequence). Trimming shortened V by 0 bases and J by 2 bases, and 10 bases separated the two germline ends. The CDR3 region is CSARDFAKNTEAFF. In DNA form, the CDR3 reads TGCAGTGCTAGAGATTTCGCGAAAAACACTGAAGCTTTCTTT.

This clonotype has just a few counts. This sequence joins TRBV5-1 and TRBJ2-1; D not certain. CDR3 length: 12 residues. V was trimmed by 4 bases and J by 5 bases, leaving 7 bases between them. Per germline, CDR1 SGHRS and CDR2 YFSETQ. CDR3 residues: CASSVGNNEQFF. The CDR3 DNA follows: TGCGCCAGCAGCGTCGGTAACAATGAGCAGTTCTTC.

V gene TRBV2 combines with J gene TRBJ1-1, with D unclear. The V end was cut by 8 bases, the J end by 0 bases, with 10 bases between. The CDR3 has 13 residues. The germline V gene encodes CDR1 SNHLY and CDR2 FYNNEI. The CDR3, as DNA: TGTGCCAGCTTTATTGGCCTGAACACTGAAGCTTTCTTT. Its translation is CASFIGLNTEAFF. The full variable domain, its missing parts supplied by reference TRBV2 and TRBJ1-1, is EPEVTQTPSHQVTQMGQEVILRCVPISNHLYFYWYRQILGQKVEFLVSFYNNEISEKSEIFDDQFSVERPDGSNFTLKIRSTKLEDSAMYFCASFIGLNTEAFFGQGTRLTVV.

Comment on this clonotype: This could be a read error, since a much larger clone is one nucleotide away. The chain recombines TRBV7-2 with TRBJ2-3; unclear D gene. This CDR3 has 13 amino acids. Germline CDR1 and CDR2: SGHTA and FQGNSA. With 5 bases removed from V and 5 bases from J, the gap between germline ends came to 11 bases. The CDR3 reads CASSPKGKDTQYF. The CDR3 nucleotides are TGTGCCAGCAGCCCAAAGGGCAAAGATACGCAGTATTTT.